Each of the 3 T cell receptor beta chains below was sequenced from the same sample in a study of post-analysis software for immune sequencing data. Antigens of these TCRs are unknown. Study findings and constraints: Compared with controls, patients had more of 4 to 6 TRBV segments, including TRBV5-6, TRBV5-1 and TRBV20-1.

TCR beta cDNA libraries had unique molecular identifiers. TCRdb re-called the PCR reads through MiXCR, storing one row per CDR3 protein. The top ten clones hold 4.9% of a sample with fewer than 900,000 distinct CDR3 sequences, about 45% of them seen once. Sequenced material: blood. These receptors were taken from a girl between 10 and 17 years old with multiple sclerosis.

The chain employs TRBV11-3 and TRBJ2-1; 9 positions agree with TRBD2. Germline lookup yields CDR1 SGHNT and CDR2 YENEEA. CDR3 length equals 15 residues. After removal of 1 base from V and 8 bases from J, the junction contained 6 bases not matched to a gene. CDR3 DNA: TGTGCCAGCAGCTTAGGGGGGACTAGCATACATGAGCAGTTCTTC. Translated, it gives CASSLGGTSIHEQFF.

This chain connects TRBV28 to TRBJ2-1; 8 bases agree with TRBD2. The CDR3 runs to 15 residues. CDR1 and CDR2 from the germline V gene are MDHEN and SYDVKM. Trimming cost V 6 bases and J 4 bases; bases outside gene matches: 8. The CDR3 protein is CASRPLSGDYNEQFF. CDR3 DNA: TGTGCCAGCAGGCCCCTTAGCGGGGATTACAATGAGCAGTTCTTC. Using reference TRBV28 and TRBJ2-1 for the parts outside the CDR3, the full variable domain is DVKVTQSSRYLVKRTGEKVFLECVQDMDHENMFWYRQDPGLGLRLIYFSYDVKMKEKGDIPEGYSVSREKKERFSLILESASTNQTSMYLCASRPLSGDYNEQFFGPGTRLTVL.

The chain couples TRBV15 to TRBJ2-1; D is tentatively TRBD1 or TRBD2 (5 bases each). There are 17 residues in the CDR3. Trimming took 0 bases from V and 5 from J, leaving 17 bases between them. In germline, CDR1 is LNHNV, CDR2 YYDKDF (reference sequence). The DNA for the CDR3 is TGTGCCACCAGCAGAGATCAGGGTAGCGTTAGACACAATGAGCAGTTCTTC. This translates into CATSRDQGSVRHNEQFF.